This TCR beta chain was retrieved from a study of CD8+ T cells in alopecia areata. Study summary: Patients received oral tofacitinib, 5 to 10 mg twice daily, for moderate-to-severe alopecia areata.

The sequencing template was cDNA reverse transcribed from extracted RNA. Using immunoSEQ multiplex PCR, the repertoire was profiled, and TCRdb retains in-frame clones only, with some absent. The sample has 150,000 or so clones; about 72% are singletons. V shed 1 base and J 2 bases; nucleotides not matched to a gene: 8. This CDR3 spans 16 amino acids. CDR1 is GTSNPN, CDR2 SVGIG, per germline (reference sequence). Researchers took lesional scalp punch biopsies and peripheral blood from people who were alopecia areata patients. Cell sorting was applied to PBMCs, and CD4+ and CD8+ T cells were collected. The source material was CD8+ T cells sorted from blood, sampled at week 0. V usage is TRBV30 and J usage is TRBJ2-7, with 10 bases identical to TRBD2. The sequence derives from a human donor with alopecia areata. CDR3 sequence reads: CAWSEGLAGGPYEQYF. As DNA, the CDR3 is TGTGCCTGGAGTGAGGGATTAGCGGGGGGCCCCTACGAGCAGTACTTC.